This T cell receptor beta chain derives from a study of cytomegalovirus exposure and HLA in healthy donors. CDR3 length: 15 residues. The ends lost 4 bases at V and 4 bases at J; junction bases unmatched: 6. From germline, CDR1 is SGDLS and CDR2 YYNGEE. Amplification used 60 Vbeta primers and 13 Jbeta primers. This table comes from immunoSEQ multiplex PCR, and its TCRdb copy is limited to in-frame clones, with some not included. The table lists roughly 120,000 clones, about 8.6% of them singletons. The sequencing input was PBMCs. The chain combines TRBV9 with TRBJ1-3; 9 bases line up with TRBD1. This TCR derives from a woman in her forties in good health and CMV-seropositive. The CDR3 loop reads CASSTQGAGGNTIYF. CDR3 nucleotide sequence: TGTGCCAGCAGCACACAGGGGGCGGGAGGAAACACCATATATTTT.